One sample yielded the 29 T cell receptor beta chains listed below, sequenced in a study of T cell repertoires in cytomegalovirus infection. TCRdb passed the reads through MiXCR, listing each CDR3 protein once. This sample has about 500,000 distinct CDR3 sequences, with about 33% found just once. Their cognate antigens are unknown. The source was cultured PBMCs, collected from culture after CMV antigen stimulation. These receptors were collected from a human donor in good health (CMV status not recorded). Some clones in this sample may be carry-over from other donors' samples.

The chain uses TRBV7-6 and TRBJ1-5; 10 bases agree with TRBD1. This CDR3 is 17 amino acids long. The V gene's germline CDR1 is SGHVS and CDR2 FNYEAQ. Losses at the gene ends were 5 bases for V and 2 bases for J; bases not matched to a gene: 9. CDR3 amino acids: CASSPSGTGARNQPQHF. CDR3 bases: TGTGCCAGCAGCCCCTCCGGGACAGGGGCCCGCAATCAGCCCCAGCATTTT.

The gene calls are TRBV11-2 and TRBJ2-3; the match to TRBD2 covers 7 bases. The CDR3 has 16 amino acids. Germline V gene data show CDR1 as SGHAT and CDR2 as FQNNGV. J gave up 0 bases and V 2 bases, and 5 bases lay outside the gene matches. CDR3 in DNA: TGTGCCAGCAGCTTATTCCATAGCGGGAGCACAGATACGCAGTATTTT. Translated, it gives CASSLFHSGSTDTQYF.

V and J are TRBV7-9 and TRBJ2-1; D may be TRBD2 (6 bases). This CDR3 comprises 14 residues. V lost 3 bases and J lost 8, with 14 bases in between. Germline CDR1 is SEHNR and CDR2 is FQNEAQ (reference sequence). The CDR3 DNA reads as TGTGCCAGCAGCTTTGGCGGGAACAACGATGAGCAGTTCTTC. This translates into CASSFGGNNDEQFF.

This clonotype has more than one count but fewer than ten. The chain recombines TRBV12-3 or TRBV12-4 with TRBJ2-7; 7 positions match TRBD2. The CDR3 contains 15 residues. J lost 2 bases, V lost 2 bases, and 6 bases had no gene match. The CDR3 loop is CASSLQPSGTYEQYF. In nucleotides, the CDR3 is TGTGCCAGCAGTTTACAGCCTAGCGGAACCTACGAGCAGTACTTC.

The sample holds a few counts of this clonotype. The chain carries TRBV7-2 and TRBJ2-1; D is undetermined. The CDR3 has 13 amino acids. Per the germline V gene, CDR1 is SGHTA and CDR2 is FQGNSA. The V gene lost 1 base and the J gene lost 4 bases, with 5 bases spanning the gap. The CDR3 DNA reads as TGTGCCAGCAGCTTAGATATGTACAATGAGCAGTTCTTC. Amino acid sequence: CASSLDMYNEQFF.

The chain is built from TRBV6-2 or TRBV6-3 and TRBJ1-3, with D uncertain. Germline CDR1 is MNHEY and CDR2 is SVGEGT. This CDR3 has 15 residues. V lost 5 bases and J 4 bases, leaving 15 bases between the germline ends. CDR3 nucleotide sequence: TGTGCCAGCAGTGCGACTGGGCGGTCCGGAAACACCATATATTTT. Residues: CASSATGRSGNTIYF.

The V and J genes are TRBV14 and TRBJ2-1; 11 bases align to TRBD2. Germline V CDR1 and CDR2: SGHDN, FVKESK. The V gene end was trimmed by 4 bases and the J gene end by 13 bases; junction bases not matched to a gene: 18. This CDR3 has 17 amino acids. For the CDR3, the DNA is TGTGCCAGCAGCCGAGACACTCTACCACTAGCGGGAGATGGTCAGTTCTTC. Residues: CASSRDTLPLAGDGQFF.

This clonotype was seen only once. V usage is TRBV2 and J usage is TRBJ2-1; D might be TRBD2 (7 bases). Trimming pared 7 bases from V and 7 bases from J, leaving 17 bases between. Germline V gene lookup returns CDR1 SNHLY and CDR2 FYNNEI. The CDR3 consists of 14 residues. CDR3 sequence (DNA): TGTGCCAGCAATTTGCGGGGGCTCGGGAATGAGCAGTTCTTC. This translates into CASNLRGLGNEQFF.

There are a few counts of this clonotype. The CDR3 bases are TGTGCCAGCAGTTGGGTCGGACGCTCTGGGGCCAACGTCCTGACTTTC. Residues: CASSWVGRSGANVLTF. The V call is TRBV28, the J call TRBJ2-6; D gene uncertain. The length of the CDR3 is 16 residues. Trimming removed 4 bases at V and 0 bases at J, with 10 bases between. Germline CDR1 reads MDHEN; CDR2 reads SYDVKM.

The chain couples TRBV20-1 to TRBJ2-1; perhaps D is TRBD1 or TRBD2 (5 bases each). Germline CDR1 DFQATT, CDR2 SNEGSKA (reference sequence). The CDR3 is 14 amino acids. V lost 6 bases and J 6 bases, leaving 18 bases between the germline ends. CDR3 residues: CSALKGLAPNEQFF. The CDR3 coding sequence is TGCAGTGCCCTAAAGGGGCTAGCACCCAATGAGCAGTTCTTC.

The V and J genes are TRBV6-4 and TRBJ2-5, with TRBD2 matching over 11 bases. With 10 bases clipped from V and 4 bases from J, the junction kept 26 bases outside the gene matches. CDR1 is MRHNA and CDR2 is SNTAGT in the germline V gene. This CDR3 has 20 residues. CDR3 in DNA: TGTGCCACCCCGGGACCTTACGTACTGGTTAGAACTAGCGGGAGAGAGACCCAGTACTTC. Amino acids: CATPGPYVLVRTSGRETQYF.

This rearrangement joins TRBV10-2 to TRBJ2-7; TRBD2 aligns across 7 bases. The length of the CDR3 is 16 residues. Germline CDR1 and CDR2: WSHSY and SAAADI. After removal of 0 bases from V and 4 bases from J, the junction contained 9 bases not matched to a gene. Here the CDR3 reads CASSESQMVAGYEQYV. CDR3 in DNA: TGCGCCAGCAGTGAGTCCCAAATGGTAGCGGGTTACGAGCAGTACGTC.

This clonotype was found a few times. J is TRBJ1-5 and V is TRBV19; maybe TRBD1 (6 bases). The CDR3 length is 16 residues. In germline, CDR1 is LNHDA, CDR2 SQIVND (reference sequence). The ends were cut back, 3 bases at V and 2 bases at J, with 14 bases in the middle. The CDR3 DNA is TGTGCCAGTAGTATGGGGTGGGGGGGCGGCAATCAGCCCCAGCATTTT. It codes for CASSMGWGGGNQPQHF.

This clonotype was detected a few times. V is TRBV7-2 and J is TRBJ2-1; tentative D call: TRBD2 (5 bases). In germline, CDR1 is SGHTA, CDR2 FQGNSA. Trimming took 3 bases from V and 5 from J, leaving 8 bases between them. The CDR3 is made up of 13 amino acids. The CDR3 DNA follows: TGTGCCAGCAGCTTGTGGCGGGACAATGAGCAGTTCTTC. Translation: CASSLWRDNEQFF.

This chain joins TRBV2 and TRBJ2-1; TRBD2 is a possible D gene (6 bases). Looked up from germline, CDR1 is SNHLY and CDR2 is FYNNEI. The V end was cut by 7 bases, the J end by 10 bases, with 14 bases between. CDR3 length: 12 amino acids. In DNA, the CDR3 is TGTGCCAGCAACGAGGAGGGGTTAGAGCAGTTCTTC. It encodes CASNEEGLEQFF.

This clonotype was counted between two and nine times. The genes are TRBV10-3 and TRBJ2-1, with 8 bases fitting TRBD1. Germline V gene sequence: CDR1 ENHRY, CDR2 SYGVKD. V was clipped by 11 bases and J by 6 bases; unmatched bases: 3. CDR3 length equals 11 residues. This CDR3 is CAVQGGNEQFF. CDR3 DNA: TGTGCCGTACAGGGGGGCAATGAGCAGTTCTTC.

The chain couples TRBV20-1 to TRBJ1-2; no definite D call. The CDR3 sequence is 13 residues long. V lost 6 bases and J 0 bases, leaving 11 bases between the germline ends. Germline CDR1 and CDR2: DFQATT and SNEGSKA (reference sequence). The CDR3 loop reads CSAPSAANYGYTF. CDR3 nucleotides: TGCAGTGCCCCCAGTGCCGCTAACTATGGCTACACCTTC.

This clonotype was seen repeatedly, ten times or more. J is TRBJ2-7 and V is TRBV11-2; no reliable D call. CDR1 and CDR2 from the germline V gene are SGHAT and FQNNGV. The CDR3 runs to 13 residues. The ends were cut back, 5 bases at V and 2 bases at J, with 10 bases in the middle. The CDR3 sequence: CASSGDGPYEQYF. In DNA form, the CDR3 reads TGTGCCAGCAGCGGCGACGGTCCCTACGAGCAGTACTTC.

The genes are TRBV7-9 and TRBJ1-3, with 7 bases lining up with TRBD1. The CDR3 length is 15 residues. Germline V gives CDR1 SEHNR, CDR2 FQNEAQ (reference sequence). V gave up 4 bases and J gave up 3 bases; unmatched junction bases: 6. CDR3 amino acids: CASSSGQLDGNTIYF. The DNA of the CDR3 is TGTGCCAGCAGCTCGGGACAGCTAGATGGAAACACCATATATTTT.

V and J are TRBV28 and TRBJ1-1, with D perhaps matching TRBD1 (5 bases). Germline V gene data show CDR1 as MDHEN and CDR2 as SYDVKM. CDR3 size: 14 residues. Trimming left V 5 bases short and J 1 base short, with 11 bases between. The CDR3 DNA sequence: TGTGCCAGCAGTCTCATTGGGGGGAACACTGAAGCTTTCTTT. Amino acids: CASSLIGGNTEAFF.

The CDR3 protein is CASSYGQGGDEQYF. The CDR3 nucleotides are TGTGCCAGCAGTTACGGGCAGGGGGGCGACGAGCAGTACTTC. This chain joins TRBV6-5 and TRBJ2-7; TRBD1 might be the D (7 bases). The CDR3 has 14 residues. V lost 2 bases and J lost 5, with 13 bases in between. Germline V gene lookup returns CDR1 MNHEY and CDR2 SVGAGI.

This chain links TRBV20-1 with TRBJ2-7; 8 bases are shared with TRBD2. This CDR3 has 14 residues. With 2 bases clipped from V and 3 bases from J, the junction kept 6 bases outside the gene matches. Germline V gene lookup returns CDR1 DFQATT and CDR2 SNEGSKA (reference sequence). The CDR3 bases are TGCAGTGCTAGAAGGGGCGGGGGGCTCTACGAGCAGTACTTC. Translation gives CSARRGGGLYEQYF.

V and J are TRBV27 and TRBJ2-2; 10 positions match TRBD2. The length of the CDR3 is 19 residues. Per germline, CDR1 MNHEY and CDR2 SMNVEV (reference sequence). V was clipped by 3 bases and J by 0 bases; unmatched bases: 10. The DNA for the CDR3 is TGTGCCAGCAGTTTGGTCCGGCTAGCGGGAGCCACGAACACCGGGGAGCTGTTTTTT. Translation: CASSLVRLAGATNTGELFF.

The CDR3, as DNA: TGTGCCAGCAAGTCCAGGGGGTACGAGCAGTACGTC. Protein sequence: CASKSRGYEQYV. The rearrangement links TRBV6-1 to TRBJ2-7; 7 nucleotides match TRBD1. Germline values: CDR1 MNHNS, CDR2 SASEGT. With V trimmed by 7 bases and J by 4 bases, 4 bases remained unmatched. This CDR3 is 12 amino acids long.

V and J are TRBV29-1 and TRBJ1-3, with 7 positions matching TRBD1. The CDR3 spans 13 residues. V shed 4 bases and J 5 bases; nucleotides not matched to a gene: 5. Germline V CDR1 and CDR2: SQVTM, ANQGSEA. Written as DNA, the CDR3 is TGCAGCGTTGGTCTACAGGGGAGAAACACCATATATTTT. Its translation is CSVGLQGRNTIYF.

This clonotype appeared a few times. The CDR3, as DNA: TGCGCCAGCAGCCAAGAGGTTAACCGAGTAAATCAGCCCCAGCATTTT. This encodes CASSQEVNRVNQPQHF. The chain joins TRBV4-3 to TRBJ1-5; D uncertain. V lost 0 bases, J lost 4 bases, and 13 bases lay in between. The CDR3 runs 16 residues. In germline, CDR1 is LGHNA, CDR2 YSLEER.

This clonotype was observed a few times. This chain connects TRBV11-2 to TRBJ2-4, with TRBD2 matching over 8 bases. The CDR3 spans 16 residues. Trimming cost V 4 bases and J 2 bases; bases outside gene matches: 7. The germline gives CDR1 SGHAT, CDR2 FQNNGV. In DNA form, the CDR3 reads TGTGCCAGCAGCTACCGGGGGGGTGGATCCAAAAACATTCAGTACTTC. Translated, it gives CASSYRGGGSKNIQYF. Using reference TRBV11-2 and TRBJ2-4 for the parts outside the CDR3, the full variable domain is EAGVAQSPRYKIIEKRQSVAFWCNPISGHATLYWYQQILGQGPKLLIQFQNNGVVDDSQLPKDRFSAERLKGVDSTLKIQPAKLEDSAVYLCASSYRGGGSKNIQYFGAGTRLSVL.

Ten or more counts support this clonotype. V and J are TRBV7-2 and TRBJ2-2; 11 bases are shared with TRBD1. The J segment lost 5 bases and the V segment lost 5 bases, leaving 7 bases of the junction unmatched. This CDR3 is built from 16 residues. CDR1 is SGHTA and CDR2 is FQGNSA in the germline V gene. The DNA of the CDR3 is TGTGCCAGCAGCCTCGGACAGGGGGCAGGAACCGGGGAGCTGTTTTTT. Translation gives CASSLGQGAGTGELFF.

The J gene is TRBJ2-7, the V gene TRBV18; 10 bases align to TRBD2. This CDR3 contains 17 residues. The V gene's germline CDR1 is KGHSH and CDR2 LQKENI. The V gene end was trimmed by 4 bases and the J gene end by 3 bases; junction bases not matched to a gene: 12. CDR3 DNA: TGTGCCAGCTCACTCACCACCCTAGCGGGAGAGGGCTACGAGCAGTACTTC. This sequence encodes CASSLTTLAGEGYEQYF.